These T cell receptor beta chains were read from a single sample in a study of T cells in Graves' hyperthyroidism and ophthalmopathy. One entry per CDR3 protein results from TCRdb running MiXCR on the multiplex PCR reads. The sample has approximately 600,000 distinct CDR3 sequences; around 15% are singletons. The sequenced sample consisted of blood. These receptor sequences come from a woman aged 25 to 39 with Graves' hyperthyroidism. CDR3s include the opening cysteine and the closing phenylalanine or tryptophan.

TRBV7-2	TRBJ1-6	12	CASSHRGSPLHF
TRBV7-9	TRBJ2-7	13	CASSSPDKYEQYF
TRBV24-1	TRBJ2-2	17	CATSDPRGDSNTGELFF
TRBV20-1	TRBJ1-5	15	CSASDRGPRNQPQHF
TRBV7-8	TRBJ1-1	16	CASSRSRGGRFTEAFF
TRBV11-2	TRBJ2-7	14	CASSLVRNTYEQYF
TRBV6-6	TRBJ1-2	15	CASSYSTRGPGGYTF
TRBV6-1	TRBJ2-7	13	CASSRDTFYEQYF
TRBV7-2	TRBJ1-6	15	CASSESRGGDSPLHF
TRBV7-9	TRBJ2-2	15	CASSLGQGSTGELFF
TRBV2	TRBJ2-7	11	CASREIYEQYF
TRBV27	TRBJ2-1	15	CASSSGLAGDSEQFF
TRBV5-1	TRBJ2-2	14	CASSLKGGTGELFF
TRBV11-3	TRBJ1-3	16	CASSFKGRISGNTIYF
TRBV2	TRBJ1-4	14	CASSLNRQVEKLFF
TRBV9	TRBJ1-3	16	CASSVMASFSGNTIYF
TRBV6-1	TRBJ2-5	11	CASWQLETQYF
TRBV9	TRBJ2-2	16	CASSDPVAANTGELFF
TRBV27	TRBJ1-1	17	CASSSRNAWTDNTEAFF
TRBV4-1	TRBJ1-1	17	CASSYLTTGPRNTEAFF
TRBV7-2	TRBJ2-5	14	CASSLGPRAATQYF
TRBV6-1	TRBJ2-3	15	CASSESHGGTDTQYF
TRBV28	TRBJ1-4	14	CAISLRGSDEKLFF
TRBV15	TRBJ2-3	14	CATSLDRSTDTQYF
TRBV2	TRBJ1-1	14	CASSLTTENTEAFF
TRBV11-2	TRBJ2-5	14	CASSLNVGLETQYF
TRBV30	TRBJ2-4	13	CAWTSGSQNIQYF
TRBV12-3/TRBV12-4	TRBJ2-5	13	CASSPTAGGDQYF
TRBV6-2/TRBV6-3	TRBJ2-7	13	CASISGSRYEQYF
TRBV20-1	TRBJ1-1	13	CSARFEGRTEAFF
TRBV11-2	TRBJ2-7	14	CASSLDRTSTEQYF
TRBV5-1	TRBJ2-3	15	CASSLRDRGTDTQYF
TRBV6-6	TRBJ2-5	14	CASSYSTAQETQYF
TRBV5-5	TRBJ1-6	14	CASSLAGTNSPLHF
TRBV20-1	TRBJ2-7	12	CSARGEGYEQYF
TRBV6-2/TRBV6-3	TRBJ2-5	15	CASSYGLRGQETQYF
TRBV5-1	TRBJ1-3	16	CASSFLDGGSGNTIYF
TRBV27	TRBJ2-1	15	CATLRAEGFYNEQFF
TRBV30	TRBJ2-3	13	CAWTFVAADTQYF
TRBV19	TRBJ1-5	14	CASSVQGSNQPQHF
TRBV6-2/TRBV6-3	TRBJ2-1	18	CASSYQTGKIAYGNEQFF
TRBV3-1	TRBJ2-1	16	CASSPGLAGESDEQFF
TRBV6-2/TRBV6-3	TRBJ1-5	15	CASSYSGGFNQPQHF
TRBV19	TRBJ1-5	13	CASSIRDHQPQHF
TRBV20-1	TRBJ2-1	16	CSAPGLAGASYNEQFF
TRBV12-5	TRBJ1-1	13	CASEPRGDTEAFF